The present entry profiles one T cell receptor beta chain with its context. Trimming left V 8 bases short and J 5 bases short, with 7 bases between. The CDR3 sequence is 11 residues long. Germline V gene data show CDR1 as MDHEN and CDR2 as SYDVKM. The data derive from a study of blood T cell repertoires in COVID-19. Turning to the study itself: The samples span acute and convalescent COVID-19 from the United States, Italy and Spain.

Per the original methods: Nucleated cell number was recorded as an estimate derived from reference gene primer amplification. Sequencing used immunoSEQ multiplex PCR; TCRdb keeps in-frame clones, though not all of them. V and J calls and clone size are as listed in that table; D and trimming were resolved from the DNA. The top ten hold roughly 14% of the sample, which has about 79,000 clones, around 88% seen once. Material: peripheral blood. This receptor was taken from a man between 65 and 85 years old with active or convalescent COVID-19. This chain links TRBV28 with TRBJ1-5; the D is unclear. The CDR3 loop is CASGPYQPQHF. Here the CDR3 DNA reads TGTGCCAGCGGGCCTTATCAGCCCCAGCATTTT.